This T cell receptor beta chain was recorded in a study of T cell repertoires in cytomegalovirus infection. The CDR3 is made up of 15 amino acids. Germline V CDR1 and CDR2: MDHEN, SYDVKM. V lost 10 bases and J lost 5; bases outside the gene matches: 13. Each CDR3 protein is one row after TCRdb ran MiXCR on the reads. The repertoire holds approximately 470,000 distinct CDR3 sequences, about 42% seen once, with approximately 40% in the top ten. This clonotype was counted between two and nine times. Its antigen remains unidentified. Study observations and caveats: The study found HLA-C-restricted CMV-specific TCR beta clonotypes dominating the ex vivo response.

This TCR came from a human donor in good health (CMV status not recorded). Some clones in this sample may be carry-over from other donors' samples. The chain recombines TRBV28 with TRBJ1-5; 8 bases map to TRBD1. Sequenced material: cultured PBMCs, taken from culture after CMV antigen stimulation. The CDR3 sequence: CANQGAIPPDQPQHF. Written as DNA, the CDR3 is TGTGCCAACCAGGGGGCAATCCCTCCCGATCAGCCCCAGCATTTT.